The source of this T cell receptor beta chain is a study of T cell responses to AZD1222 COVID-19 vaccine. General study findings and limits: At baseline, just six or seven AZD1222 recipients tested seropositive. Across spike, vaccine-associated CD4 TCRs were found, dominant at 160-218 and 743-854. The donors showed a predominance of white British ancestry and of females, with possible underestimation of clonal diversity.

The study pooled second doses at about 4 or about 12 weeks. A note on this clone: Its antigen is not identified.

Using immunoSEQ multiplex PCR, the repertoire was profiled, and TCRdb retains in-frame clones only, with some absent. The table lists roughly 70,000 clones, about 85% of them singletons, with 1.3% in the top ten. CDR3 length: 15 amino acids. Trimming shortened V by 6 bases and J by 0 bases, and 12 bases separated the two germline ends. Looked up from germline, CDR1 is SGHTA and CDR2 is FQGNSA. The V call is TRBV7-2, the J call TRBJ2-1; maybe TRBD2 (5 bases). This receptor was identified in an adult who received the AZD1222 COVID-19 vaccine. The sample here was peripheral blood, taken 28 days after the second AZD1222 dose. The CDR3 loop reads CASSLAISSYNEQFF. The DNA of the CDR3 is TGTGCCAGCAGTCTAGCAATCTCCTCCTACAATGAGCAGTTCTTC.